Given below is one T cell receptor (beta chain) in context. The target antigen is unknown. The repertoire was sequenced with immunoSEQ multiplex PCR; TCRdb's copy has only in-frame clones and lacks some. The sample carries 38,000 or so clones, about nine tenths recorded once. CDR3 length: 15 residues. CDR1 and CDR2 (germline): SEHNR, FQNEAQ (reference sequence). V lost 4 bases to trimming and J lost 1 base; unmatched junction nucleotides: 6. The sample belongs to a study of T cells in localized non-small cell lung cancer. The study's findings and limits: Tumor samples were not multi-region, leaving intratumor heterogeneity unexcluded. Clonality of T cells reached its maximum in uninvolved adjacent lung, surpassing tumor.

The chain has TRBV7-9 and TRBJ1-1; 7 bases map to TRBD1. The material sequenced was peripheral blood mononuclear cells, taken before any cancer treatment. The sequence came from a male donor aged 60 or older with stage II lung adenocarcinoma. The CDR3 bases are TGTGCCAGCAGCTCAGACAGGGAGGGGAACACTGAAGCTTTCTTT. This translates into CASSSDREGNTEAFF.